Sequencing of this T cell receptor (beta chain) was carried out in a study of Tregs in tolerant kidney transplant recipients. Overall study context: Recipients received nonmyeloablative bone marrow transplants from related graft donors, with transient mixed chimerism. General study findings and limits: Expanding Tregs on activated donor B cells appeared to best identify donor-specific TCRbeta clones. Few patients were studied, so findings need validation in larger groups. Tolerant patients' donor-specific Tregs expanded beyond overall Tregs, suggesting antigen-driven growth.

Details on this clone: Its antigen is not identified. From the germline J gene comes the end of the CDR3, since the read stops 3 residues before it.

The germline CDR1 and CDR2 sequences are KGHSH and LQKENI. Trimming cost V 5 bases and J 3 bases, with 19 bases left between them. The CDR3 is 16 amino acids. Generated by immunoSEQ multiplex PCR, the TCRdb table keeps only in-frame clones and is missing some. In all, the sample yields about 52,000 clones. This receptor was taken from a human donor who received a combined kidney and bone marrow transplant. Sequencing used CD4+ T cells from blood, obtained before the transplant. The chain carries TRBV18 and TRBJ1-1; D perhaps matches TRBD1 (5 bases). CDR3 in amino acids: CASSSGGEIFDTEAFF. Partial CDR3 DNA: TGTGCCAGCTCATCGGGAGGGGAAATCTTCGACACTGAA. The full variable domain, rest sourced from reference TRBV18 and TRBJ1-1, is NAGVMQNPRHLVRRRGQEARLRCSPMKGHSHVYWYRQLPEEGLKFMVYLQKENIIDESGMPKERFSAEFPKEGPSILRIQQVVRGDSAAYFCASSSGGEIFDTEAFFGQGTRLTVV.